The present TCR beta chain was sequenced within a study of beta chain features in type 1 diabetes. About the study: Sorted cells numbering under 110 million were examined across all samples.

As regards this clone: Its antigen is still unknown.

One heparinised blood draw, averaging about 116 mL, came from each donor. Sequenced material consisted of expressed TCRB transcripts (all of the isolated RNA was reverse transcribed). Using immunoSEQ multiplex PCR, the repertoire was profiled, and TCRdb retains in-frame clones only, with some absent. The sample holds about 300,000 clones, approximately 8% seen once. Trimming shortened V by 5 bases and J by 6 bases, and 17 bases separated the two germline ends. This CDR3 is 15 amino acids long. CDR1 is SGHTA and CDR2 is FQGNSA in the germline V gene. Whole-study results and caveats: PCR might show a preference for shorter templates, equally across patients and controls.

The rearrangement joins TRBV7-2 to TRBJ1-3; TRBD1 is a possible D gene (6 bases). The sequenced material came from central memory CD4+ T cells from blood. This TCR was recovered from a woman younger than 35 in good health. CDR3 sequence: CASSPGDRLVNTIYF. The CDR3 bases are TGTGCCAGCAGCCCAGGAGACAGGCTTGTAAACACCATATATTTT.